This TCR beta chain was retrieved from a study of blood T cell repertoires in COVID-19. Study at large: From T cells, B-cell-depleted T cells, or PBMCs came the material, which was cDNA or gDNA.

In the original processing: By means of reference gene primer amplification, nucleated cell counts were estimated. Libraries were prepared by immunoSEQ multiplex PCR; TCRdb keeps only in-frame clonotypes and omits some of them. That table gives V, J and clone size, and the DNA gave D and trimming. This repertoire shows some 210,000 clones, around 80% found once; its top ten account for approximately 4.6%. Participants reported their clinical history, and cohort assignment relied on those reports. Germline values: CDR1 KGHSH, CDR2 LQKENI. Trimming removed 2 bases at V and 4 bases at J, with 11 bases between. This CDR3 has 15 amino acids.

The clonotype comes from a man aged 30-40 years with acute COVID-19. The sample taken for sequencing was PBMCs or T cells enriched from blood (not recorded which). The genes are TRBV18 and TRBJ1-4, with TRBD1 as a possible D gene (5 bases). CDR3 in DNA: TGTGCCAGCTCACCAAGACAGCTGAATAATGAAAAACTGTTTTTT. Protein sequence: CASSPRQLNNEKLFF.